This T cell receptor (beta chain) was retrieved from a study of identical twins. TCRdb reprocessed the 5' RACE reads with MiXCR, giving one entry per CDR3 protein. The sample consists of about 240,000 distinct CDR3 sequences, about 12% of them appearing once. As to this clonotype: Its antigen is as yet unknown.

Germline values: CDR1 MGHRA, CDR2 YSYEKL. The CDR3 totals 16 residues. The ends were cut back, 0 bases at V and 3 bases at J, with 15 bases in the middle. Study outcomes and limitations: Its conclusions, products of cross-sectional statistical analysis, did not come from following the same donors.

Separately, the same data were catalogued under a study of yellow fever vaccine responses in identical twins.

Sample: memory (CD45RO+) T cells sorted from blood. This TCR was recovered from a woman between 18 and 29 years old in good health. The V gene is TRBV4-1, the J gene TRBJ2-7; D remains unclear. The DNA of the CDR3 is TGCGCCAGCAGCCAAGATCGTGGCGGTCAGATCTACGAGCAGTACTTC. Protein product: CASSQDRGGQIYEQYF.